Listed here is a single T cell receptor beta chain. Original data processing: Quantification of nucleated cells was approximated via reference gene primer amplification. Here immunoSEQ multiplex PCR was the method, and the copy in TCRdb shows in-frame clones only, minus some. The V and J calls and clone size come from that table; D and trimming were worked out from the DNA. The data contain over 100,000 clones, approximately 80% of them singletons. Germline V gene lookup returns CDR1 SGHRS and CDR2 YFSETQ. The V and J ends lost 2 bases and 7 bases, in that order; junction bases with no gene match: 8. This CDR3 is built from 15 residues. This sample stems from a study of blood T cell repertoires in COVID-19. On the study more broadly: There were acute and convalescent COVID-19 samples, and they came from the United States, Italy and Spain. PBMCs, B-cell-depleted T cells, or T cells were the source of the cDNA or gDNA that made up the material.

J is TRBJ1-4 and V is TRBV5-1; TRBD1 agrees at 7 bases. Sequencing was carried out using peripheral blood. The receptor comes from an elderly woman with active or convalescent COVID-19. The CDR3 DNA reads TGCGCCAGCAGCTTATCCGGGACAGCGGCTGAAAAACTGTTTTTT. This gives the protein CASSLSGTAAEKLFF.